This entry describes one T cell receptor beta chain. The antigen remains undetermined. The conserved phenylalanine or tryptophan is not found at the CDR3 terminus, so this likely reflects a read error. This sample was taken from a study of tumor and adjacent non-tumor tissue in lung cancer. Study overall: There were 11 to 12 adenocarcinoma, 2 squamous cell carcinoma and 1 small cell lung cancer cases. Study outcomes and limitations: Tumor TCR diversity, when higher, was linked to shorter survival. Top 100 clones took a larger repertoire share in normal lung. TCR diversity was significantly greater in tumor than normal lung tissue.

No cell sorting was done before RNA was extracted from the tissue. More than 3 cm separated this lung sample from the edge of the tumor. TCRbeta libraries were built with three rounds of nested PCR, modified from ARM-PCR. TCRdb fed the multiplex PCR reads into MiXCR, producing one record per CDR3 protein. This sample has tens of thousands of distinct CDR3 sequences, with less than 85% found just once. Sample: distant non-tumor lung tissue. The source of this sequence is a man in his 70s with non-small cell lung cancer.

The CDR3 is CASSLGLGQVLNQPQHL. The CDR3 DNA follows: TGTGCCAGCAGCTTGGGGCTCGGGCAGGTTCTGAATCAGCCCCAGCATCTT. The V gene is TRBV7-8, the J gene TRBJ1-5; D is perhaps TRBD1 (5 bases). Germline V gene lookup returns CDR1 SGHVS and CDR2 FQNEAQ. The CDR3 totals 17 residues. Deletions cut 3 bases from V and 4 bases from J, with 19 bases between.